This T cell receptor beta chain is from a study of blood T cells in healthy people across ages. For the second PCR, which ran for about 6 to 12 cycles, a sample-barcoded 5' primer and a J-beta primer mix were used. With 12 random nucleotides, a template-switch adaptor tagged each individual cDNA molecule. A single record per CDR3 protein comes from TCRdb applying MiXCR to the 5' RACE reads. The repertoire holds 1.5 million to 2 million distinct CDR3 sequences, 30% to 40% seen once, with more than 20% in the top ten. V dropped 0 bases and J dropped 2 bases, with 9 bases sitting between them. CDR1 and CDR2 from the germline V gene are SGDLS and YYNGEE. CDR3 length: 15 amino acids.

V is TRBV9 and J is TRBJ1-3; D might be TRBD1 (6 bases). Material for sequencing was blood. This receptor was obtained from a human donor in good health. The DNA of the CDR3 is TGTGCCAGCAGCGTAGGGTCAGGGGCTGGAAACACCATATATTTT. It is translated as CASSVGSGAGNTIYF. The whole variable domain, remainder taken from reference TRBV9 and TRBJ1-3, is DSGVTQTPKHLITATGQRVTLRCSPRSGDLSVYWYQQSLDQGLQFLIQYYNGEERAKGNILERFSAQQFPDLHSELNLSSLELGDSALYFCASSVGSGAGNTIYFGEGSWLTVV.